The 22 T cell receptor beta chains given below trace back to one sample, sequenced in a study of CD8 T cells in Susac syndrome. RNA totalling about 0.45 to 1 ug underwent reverse transcription with random hexamers. TCRdb re-called the immunoSEQ multiplex PCR reads with MiXCR, one entry per CDR3 protein. The sample contains a few hundred thousand distinct CDR3 sequences, roughly 84% of which appear only once. Sequencing used CD8+ T cells from PBMCs. All receptors come from a human donor with multiple sclerosis.

This chain links TRBV5-1 with TRBJ1-2; TRBD1 matches 8 bases. Losses at the gene ends were 1 base for V and 2 bases for J; bases not matched to a gene: 4. The CDR3 totals 15 residues. Per germline, CDR1 SGHRS and CDR2 YFSETQ. The CDR3 sequence: CASSLRDRLNYGYTF. As DNA, the CDR3 is TGCGCCAGCAGCTTGCGGGACAGGCTAAACTATGGCTACACCTTC. The complete variable domain, with remaining parts taken from reference TRBV5-1 and TRBJ1-2, reads KAGVTQTPRYLIKTRGQQVTLSCSPISGHRSVSWYQQTPGQGLQFLFEYFSETQRNKGNFPGRFSGRQFSNSRSEMNVSTLELGDSALYLCASSLRDRLNYGYTFGSGTRLTVV.

The CDR3 loop is CASSLGGTSGRNTDTQYF. The CDR3 DNA reads TGTGCCAGCAGTTTAGGCGGGACTAGCGGGAGGAACACAGATACGCAGTATTTT. This chain joins TRBV28 and TRBJ2-3, with 15 positions matching TRBD2. The CDR3 contains 18 residues. Germline lookup yields CDR1 MDHEN and CDR2 SYDVKM. J lost 2 bases, V lost 2 bases, and 5 bases had no gene match.

This clonotype was observed a single time. CDR3 loop: CASSYGENRRPYNEQFF. For the CDR3, the DNA is TGTGCCAGCAGTTACGGTGAAAACAGGCGGCCCTACAATGAGCAGTTCTTC. The chain is built from TRBV6-5 and TRBJ2-1; D may be TRBD1 (5 bases). The germline V gene has CDR1 MNHEY and CDR2 SVGAGI. V gave up 2 bases and J gave up 2 bases, with 16 bases separating them. The CDR3 spans 17 residues.

The rearrangement uses TRBV4-2 and TRBJ1-5; D gene unclear. Germline V gene sequence: CDR1 LGHNA, CDR2 YNFKEQ. The CDR3 has 13 residues. V lost 4 bases, J lost 6 bases, and 10 bases lay in between. The CDR3 spells CASSPDLSQPQHF. The CDR3 nucleotides are TGTGCCAGCAGCCCCGATTTATCTCAGCCCCAGCATTTT.

The chain employs TRBV20-1 and TRBJ2-3, with D unclear. Trimming removed 0 bases from V and 2 bases from J, with 9 bases in between. The CDR3 loop spans 14 amino acids. Germline CDR1 is DFQATT and CDR2 is SNEGSKA (reference sequence). Here the CDR3 DNA reads TGCAGTGCTAGAGATGGCCCGAACACAGATACGCAGTATTTT. Its protein is CSARDGPNTDTQYF.

V gene TRBV11-2 combines with J gene TRBJ2-2; 15 bases line up with TRBD2. This CDR3 comprises 22 residues. CDR1 SGHAT and CDR2 FQNNGV come from the germline V gene. The ends lost 6 bases at V and 4 bases at J; junction bases unmatched: 21. CDR3 coding DNA: TGTGCCAGCAGTCCCCGCCCCGGGACTAGCGGGAGGAGCCGAACGAGCACCGGGGAGCTGTTTTTT. Amino acid sequence: CASSPRPGTSGRSRTSTGELFF.

This clonotype was seen once. The V gene is TRBV6-5, the J gene TRBJ1-5; TRBD1 matches 10 bases. Per the germline V gene, CDR1 is MNHEY and CDR2 is SVGAGI. Trimming at V came to 10 bases and at J to 6 bases, leaving 6 bases not matched to a gene. This CDR3 is built from 13 residues. CDR3 nucleotides: TGTGCCACCGGGACAGGGGAAGGTCAGCCCCAGCATTTT. This codes for CATGTGEGQPQHF.

The V gene is TRBV9, the J gene TRBJ2-7, with 7 bases that match TRBD2. CDR1 SGDLS and CDR2 YYNGEE come from the germline V gene. The CDR3 length is 15 residues. The V and J ends lost 3 bases and 2 bases, in that order; junction bases with no gene match: 8. The CDR3 DNA sequence: TGTGCCAGCAGCGCTACCGGGACTACCGCCTACGAGCAGTACTTC. Protein sequence: CASSATGTTAYEQYF.

This sequence joins TRBV28 and TRBJ2-1, with TRBD2 matching 12 bases. The CDR3 sequence is 18 residues long. The germline V gene has CDR1 MDHEN and CDR2 SYDVKM. V shed 3 bases, J shed 8 bases, and the junction held 14 bases outside the gene matches. The CDR3 nucleotides read TGTGCCAGCAGTTTCCTCCAGACTAGCGGGAGAGAATGGGATGAGCAGTTCTTC. Protein product: CASSFLQTSGREWDEQFF.

This chain connects TRBV24-1 to TRBJ2-1; D is unclear. The V gene lost 3 bases and the J gene lost 5 bases, with 16 bases spanning the gap. Germline V lookup: CDR1 KGHDR, CDR2 SFDVKD. The CDR3 has 16 residues. CDR3 DNA sequence: TGTGCCACCAGTGATCCTCCCCGAGCAGGAGACAATGAGCAGTTCTTC. Translated, it gives CATSDPPRAGDNEQFF.

This rearrangement joins TRBV28 to TRBJ2-5, with no clear D. Germline V CDR1 and CDR2: MDHEN, SYDVKM. This CDR3 spans 14 amino acids. V dropped 2 bases and J dropped 4 bases, with 11 bases sitting between them. DNA for the CDR3: TGTGCCAGCAGTTTACGGCTAGAAGGAGAGACCCAGTACTTC. Translated, it gives CASSLRLEGETQYF.

This clonotype has a single count. The V gene is TRBV28, the J gene TRBJ2-3, with 7 bases aligning to TRBD1. Germline assignment: CDR1 MDHEN and CDR2 SYDVKM. The CDR3 extends over 15 amino acids. V lost 7 bases to trimming and J lost 1 base; unmatched junction nucleotides: 8. In nucleotides, the CDR3 is TGTGCCAGCACCCTAGGACAGGACCGCACAGATACGCAGTATTTT. Translated: CASTLGQDRTDTQYF.

This chain joins TRBV18 and TRBJ2-7; D gene uncertain. Germline V CDR1 and CDR2: KGHSH, LQKENI. With 1 base removed from V and 0 bases from J, the gap between germline ends came to 13 bases. This CDR3 is built from 16 residues. CDR3 loop: CASSPLRQDSSYEQYF. The DNA of the CDR3 is TGTGCCAGCTCACCACTTAGGCAGGATAGCTCCTACGAGCAGTACTTC.

This chain uses TRBV7-9 with TRBJ1-1; TRBD1 agrees at 10 bases. The J segment lost 5 bases and the V segment lost 5 bases, leaving 8 bases of the junction unmatched. The CDR3 length is 15 residues. CDR1 and CDR2 from the germline V gene are SEHNR and FQNEAQ (reference sequence). CDR3 amino acids: CASSDRDRGSTEAFF. The CDR3 coding sequence is TGTGCCAGCAGCGACCGGGACAGGGGTTCGACTGAAGCTTTCTTT.

The CDR3 region has the DNA TGTGCCAGCAGCAGGCCGGGACTAGTCCCAGATACGCAGTATTTT. It yields the protein CASSRPGLVPDTQYF. This chain links TRBV21-1 with TRBJ2-3; TRBD1 reflects the table's D call only, with no check against the DNA. TRBV21-1 is annotated as a pseudogene. The CDR3 totals 15 residues.

This chain joins TRBV27 and TRBJ2-1, with 8 bases aligning to TRBD2. V was pared by 3 bases and J by 4 bases, with 11 bases of the junction left unmatched. This CDR3 contains 17 residues. Germline-derived CDR1 and CDR2 are MNHEY and SMNVEV (reference sequence). The CDR3 DNA follows: TGTGCCAGCAGTTTTTCGGGAGGGCCGGTTATGTACAATGAGCAGTTCTTC. Amino acids: CASSFSGGPVMYNEQFF.

This sequence joins TRBV2 and TRBJ1-1; 10 bases fit TRBD1. This CDR3 comprises 12 residues. V lost 10 bases and J lost 5; bases outside the gene matches: 4. CDR1 is SNHLY and CDR2 is FYNNEI in the germline V gene. The CDR3 sequence: CATDRGPTEAFF. The CDR3, as DNA: TGTGCCACCGACAGGGGGCCGACTGAAGCTTTCTTT. Full variable domain (rest looked up from reference TRBV2 and TRBJ1-1): EPEVTQTPSHQVTQMGQEVILRCVPISNHLYFYWYRQILGQKVEFLVSFYNNEISEKSEIFDDQFSVERPDGSNFTLKIRSTKLEDSAMYFCATDRGPTEAFFGQGTRLTVV.

As DNA, the CDR3 is TGTGCCAGCAGCCTCCCCTGGCAGGGGGCAAATTTCGAGCAGTACTTC. Translating it yields CASSLPWQGANFEQYF. The rearrangement joins TRBV28 to TRBJ2-7; 8 nucleotides match TRBD1. Germline V CDR1 and CDR2: MDHEN, SYDVKM. The trim removed 6 bases at V and 6 bases at J, leaving 16 bases unmatched. The CDR3 is made up of 16 amino acids.

J is TRBJ2-1 and V is TRBV12-3 or TRBV12-4; possibly TRBD2 for D (6 bases). This CDR3 has 17 amino acids. Trimming took off 2 bases at V and 3 bases at J, with 17 bases between the two ends. CDR3: CASSLSPPEGHYNEQFF. CDR3 DNA: TGTGCCAGCAGTTTAAGCCCTCCGGAGGGCCACTACAATGAGCAGTTCTTC.

V is TRBV6-2 or TRBV6-3 and J is TRBJ2-3; 10 bases agree with TRBD2. The CDR3 sequence is 17 residues long. The germline CDR1 and CDR2 sequences are MNHEY and SVGEGT. Trimming took 5 bases from V and 5 from J; bases not matched to a gene: 13. The chain's CDR3 is CASSLRGLAGVGDTQYF. CDR3 DNA sequence: TGTGCCAGCAGTCTCCGGGGCCTAGCGGGAGTGGGAGATACGCAGTATTTT.

This chain links TRBV28 with TRBJ2-3; the D gene could be TRBD1 or TRBD2 (6 bases each). From germline, CDR1 is MDHEN and CDR2 SYDVKM. V was clipped by 2 bases and J by 0 bases, with 12 bases between them. CDR3 length: 16 amino acids. The CDR3 DNA reads as TGTGCCAGCAGTTTACGGGGGACAACTAGCACAGATACGCAGTATTTT. Its translation is CASSLRGTTSTDTQYF.

The CDR3 loop is CATGEFTSYNEQFF. CDR3 nucleotide sequence: TGTGCCACCGGGGAGTTTACCTCCTACAATGAGCAGTTCTTC. The chain couples TRBV27 to TRBJ2-1; maybe TRBD2 (5 bases). Germline CDR1 is MNHEY and CDR2 is SMNVEV (reference sequence). CDR3 length: 14 residues. V lost 10 bases to trimming and J lost 0 bases, with 13 bases between them.